What follows are 29 T cell receptor beta chains derived from one specimen sequenced in a study of cytomegalovirus exposure and HLA in healthy donors. PCR primers comprised 60 Vbeta and 13 Jbeta primers. Clones were sequenced by immunoSEQ multiplex PCR, and TCRdb holds only the in-frame ones, with some missing. The sample contains over 110,000 clones, roughly 80% of which appear only once. Sequenced sample: PBMCs. The receptors shown here come from a female donor in good health and CMV-seronegative.

The J gene is TRBJ2-3, the V gene TRBV7-6; D is unresolved. The CDR3 extends over 13 amino acids. Trimming removed 2 bases at V and 6 bases at J, with 9 bases between. Germline V gene data show CDR1 as SGHVS and CDR2 as FNYEAQ. CDR3 sequence (DNA): TGTGCCAGCAGCTTAAGGCTGGAGGATACGCAGTATTTT. It encodes CASSLRLEDTQYF.

The chain combines TRBV9 with TRBJ1-4, with 9 bases that match TRBD1. The CDR3 is 16 amino acids. After removal of 4 bases from V and 5 bases from J, the junction contained 9 bases not matched to a gene. Germline V CDR1 and CDR2: SGDLS, YYNGEE. CDR3 coding DNA: TGTGCCAGCAGCCGGCTAGTGACAGGGGGGAATGAAAAACTGTTTTTT. Amino acid sequence: CASSRLVTGGNEKLFF. The full variable domain, its missing parts supplied by reference TRBV9 and TRBJ1-4, is DSGVTQTPKHLITATGQRVTLRCSPRSGDLSVYWYQQSLDQGLQFLIQYYNGEERAKGNILERFSAQQFPDLHSELNLSSLELGDSALYFCASSRLVTGGNEKLFFGSGTQLSVL.

This chain uses TRBV29-1 with TRBJ2-5, with D tentatively TRBD2 (6 bases). The J call is uncertain, as TRBJ2-7 better fits the DNA end. The CDR3 consists of 13 residues. Germline V gene lookup returns CDR1 SQVTM and CDR2 ANQGSEA. CDR3 loop: CSVTGDSFYEQYF. In DNA form, the CDR3 reads TGCAGCGTGACTGGGGACTCCTTCTACGAGCAGTACTTC.

This clone was observed a single time. CDR3 region: CASSSGTGKNSPLHF. The CDR3 coding sequence is TGTGCCAGCAGCTCGGGGACAGGGAAAAATTCACCCCTCCACTTT. This chain connects TRBV7-9 to TRBJ1-6, with TRBD1 matching 9 bases. Germline CDR1 SEHNR, CDR2 FQNEAQ (reference sequence). The CDR3 contains 15 residues. V was clipped by 4 bases and J by 7 bases; unmatched bases: 5.

The V call is TRBV5-8, the J call TRBJ1-3; D ambiguous. The germline gives CDR1 SGHTS, CDR2 YDEGEE. The CDR3 is 14 amino acids. The V end was cut by 2 bases, the J end by 5 bases, with 11 bases between. In DNA, the CDR3 is TGTGCCAGCAGCTTTTCGGTCTCCAGAAACACCATATATTTT. It codes for CASSFSVSRNTIYF.

The chain has TRBV2 and TRBJ2-2; 11 positions agree with TRBD2. The J segment lost 0 bases and the V segment lost 6 bases, leaving 3 bases of the junction unmatched. The CDR3 contains 16 residues. Per the germline V gene, CDR1 is SNHLY and CDR2 is FYNNEI. The CDR3 nucleotides are TGTGCCAGCAGCCAACTAGCGGGAGCGAACACCGGGGAGCTGTTTTTT. Protein: CASSQLAGANTGELFF.

There are a few counts of this clone. V is TRBV6-6 and J is TRBJ2-2; weak D call: TRBD2 (8 bases). This CDR3 contains 16 residues. Germline CDR1 is MNHNY and CDR2 is SVGAGI (reference sequence). V lost 7 bases and J 2 bases, leaving 17 bases between the germline ends. The CDR3 sequence is CASTSGGLGNTGELFF. CDR3 DNA sequence: TGTGCCAGCACCTCAGGGGGACTAGGCAACACCGGGGAGCTGTTTTTT.

This clone was observed once. CDR3 coding DNA: TGTGCCAGCAGCTTAGTTGCGGGGACCTGGAACACTGAAGCTTTCTTT. Translation gives CASSLVAGTWNTEAFF. The chain combines TRBV7-2 with TRBJ1-1; tentatively, D is TRBD1 (5 bases). V dropped 1 base and J dropped 1 base, with 13 bases sitting between them. Germline V gives CDR1 SGHTA, CDR2 FQGNSA. This CDR3 has 16 amino acids. The full variable domain, completed using reference TRBV7-2 and TRBJ1-1, is GAGVSQSPSNKVTEKGKDVELRCDPISGHTALYWYRQSLGQGLEFLIYFQGNSAPDKSGLPSDRFSAERTGGSVSTLTIQRTQQEDSAVYLCASSLVAGTWNTEAFFGQGTRLTVV.

The chain uses TRBV4-2 and TRBJ2-7; tentative D call: TRBD1 (6 bases). CDR3 length: 15 residues. V was cut by 2 bases and J by 2 bases, with 13 bases left in between. Germline V gives CDR1 LGHNA, CDR2 YNFKEQ. Written as DNA, the CDR3 is TGTGCCAGCAGCCAAATTCGGGACACGACCTACGAGCAGTACTTC. This codes for CASSQIRDTTYEQYF.

V is TRBV30 and J is TRBJ1-2, with D unclear. V lost 2 bases, J lost 8 bases, and 15 bases lay in between. CDR3 size: 13 residues. Germline values: CDR1 GTSNPN, CDR2 SVGIG (reference sequence). The CDR3 region is CAWSSDPPGGYTF. The CDR3 region has the DNA TGTGCCTGGAGTTCTGACCCCCCGGGGGGCTACACCTTC.

The V gene is TRBV27, the J gene TRBJ1-5, with 9 bases lining up with TRBD1. Germline V lookup: CDR1 MNHEY, CDR2 SMNVEV (reference sequence). The CDR3 covers 14 residues. V lost 5 bases to trimming and J lost 4 bases; unmatched junction nucleotides: 3. The CDR3 reads CASSADRGNQPQHF. CDR3 nucleotide sequence: TGTGCCAGCAGTGCTGACAGGGGGAATCAGCCCCAGCATTTT.

The genes are TRBV28 and TRBJ2-7; possibly TRBD1 for D (5 bases). Germline assignment: CDR1 MDHEN and CDR2 SYDVKM. The germline V and J ends were trimmed by 2 bases and 12 bases, with 14 bases remaining between them. The CDR3 has 12 residues. The CDR3, as DNA: TGTGCCAGCAGTTTAGATTCAAGGGGTCGGTACTTC. Amino acids: CASSLDSRGRYF.

The chain couples TRBV9 to TRBJ2-3; 11 bases map to TRBD2. V dropped 0 bases and J dropped 2; count of bases not matched to a gene: 2. CDR3 length: 16 amino acids. Germline V gene lookup returns CDR1 SGDLS and CDR2 YYNGEE. This CDR3 reads CASSVGSGGDTDTQYF. The CDR3 DNA follows: TGTGCCAGCAGCGTAGGTAGCGGGGGGGACACAGATACGCAGTATTTT.

The chain combines TRBV9 with TRBJ2-1; a weak D match, TRBD2 (6 bases). Germline V CDR1 and CDR2: SGDLS, YYNGEE. This CDR3 is 14 amino acids long. Between the trimmed V and J ends, which lost 1 base and 8 bases, there was a span of 13 bases. DNA for the CDR3: TGTGCCAGCAGCGTATATGGTAGCGGCGATGAGCAGTTCTTC. Its translation: CASSVYGSGDEQFF.

The chain recombines TRBV11-2 with TRBJ2-5; a possible D gene is TRBD2 (5 bases). CDR3 size: 16 residues. Trimming pared 0 bases from V and 5 bases from J, leaving 16 bases between. Germline CDR1 is SGHAT and CDR2 is FQNNGV. The CDR3 DNA follows: TGTGCCAGCAGCTTAGATCTCGGAGGCCGATGGGAGACCCAGTACTTC. Translating it yields CASSLDLGGRWETQYF. The full variable domain, rest sourced from reference TRBV11-2 and TRBJ2-5, is EAGVAQSPRYKIIEKRQSVAFWCNPISGHATLYWYQQILGQGPKLLIQFQNNGVVDDSQLPKDRFSAERLKGVDSTLKIQPAKLEDSAVYLCASSLDLGGRWETQYFGPGTRLLVL.

The chain uses TRBV30 and TRBJ2-1; no definite D call. V was pared by 5 bases and J by 5 bases, with 19 bases between. The CDR3 is 15 residues long. Germline-derived CDR1 and CDR2 are GTSNPN and SVGIG (reference sequence). The CDR3 DNA follows: TGTGCCTGGGCTATAGGCCTCCCAGGCCACAATGAGCAGTTCTTC. It is translated as CAWAIGLPGHNEQFF.

The rearrangement links TRBV11-2 to TRBJ1-1, with TRBD1 matching over 7 bases. Unmatched junction bases numbered 12, after V lost 8 bases and J lost 3 bases. This CDR3 has 15 residues. Germline loops: CDR1 SGHAT, CDR2 FQNNGV. CDR3 DNA: TGTGCCAGCTTACGGACCCGTGACAGGGACACTGAAGCTTTCTTT. As protein: CASLRTRDRDTEAFF.

This clone was observed a single time. The genes are TRBV7-2 and TRBJ1-6, with D maybe TRBD1 (5 bases). This CDR3 spans 15 amino acids. CDR1 and CDR2 from the germline V gene are SGHTA and FQGNSA. V was clipped by 2 bases and J by 10 bases, with 15 bases between them. The CDR3 reads CASSLPWGGRSPLHF. The CDR3 DNA reads as TGTGCCAGCAGCTTACCCTGGGGGGGTCGGTCACCCCTCCACTTT.

This rearrangement joins TRBV7-8 to TRBJ2-7; D unclear. CDR3 length: 12 residues. The V end was cut by 5 bases, the J end by 6 bases, with 11 bases between. The germline CDR1 and CDR2 sequences are SGHVS and FQNEAQ. The CDR3 is CASSIARSEQYF. The CDR3 DNA sequence: TGTGCCAGCAGCATTGCTAGGAGCGAGCAGTACTTC.

V and J are TRBV7-8 and TRBJ2-7; 9 positions match TRBD1. Trimming at V came to 4 bases and at J to 1 base, leaving 5 bases not matched to a gene. This CDR3 comprises 15 residues. Germline CDR1 and CDR2: SGHVS and FQNEAQ. The CDR3 nucleotides read TGTGCCAGCAGCTCTCGACAGGGGGAGTCCTACGAGCAGTACTTC. Its translation is CASSSRQGESYEQYF.

This clone was picked up one time. The chain is built from TRBV7-9 and TRBJ2-7, with TRBD1 matching over 11 bases. Germline loops: CDR1 SEHNR, CDR2 FQNEAQ (reference sequence). The CDR3 spans 14 residues. With 2 bases clipped from V and 7 bases from J, the junction kept 4 bases outside the gene matches. The CDR3 coding sequence is TGTGCCAGCAGCTTATTGGACAGGGGGCGGGAGCAGTACTTC. This codes for CASSLLDRGREQYF.

The chain employs TRBV6-5 and TRBJ2-2, with D tentatively TRBD2 (6 bases). This CDR3 contains 14 residues. The germline V and J ends were trimmed by 8 bases and 4 bases, with 14 bases remaining between them. Germline V CDR1 and CDR2: MNHEY, SVGAGI. As DNA, the CDR3 is TGTGCCAGCGGCGGGGTGGGGGGCACCGGGGAGCTGTTTTTT. Translation gives CASGGVGGTGELFF.

The gene calls are TRBV7-2 and TRBJ2-7; 7 bases align to TRBD2. Germline CDR1 SGHTA, CDR2 FQGNSA. There are 15 residues in the CDR3. V lost 3 bases and J lost 1; bases outside the gene matches: 6. The CDR3 here is CASSFISGGSYEQYF. The CDR3 nucleotides read TGTGCCAGCAGCTTCATTTCCGGGGGGTCCTACGAGCAGTACTTC.

The genes are TRBV9 and TRBJ2-5, with 9 bases lining up with TRBD2. The CDR3 length is 18 residues. Germline values: CDR1 SGDLS, CDR2 YYNGEE. V shed 4 bases and J 5 bases; nucleotides not matched to a gene: 18. The CDR3 sequence is CASSPRGGRGGLRETQYF. Written as DNA, the CDR3 is TGTGCCAGCAGCCCCCGAGGCGGGCGGGGGGGACTGCGGGAGACCCAGTACTTC.

This clone has only one observation. This sequence joins TRBV7-2 and TRBJ2-2; 9 nucleotides line up with TRBD2. Per the germline V gene, CDR1 is SGHTA and CDR2 is FQGNSA. Trimming took 5 bases from V and 6 from J; bases not matched to a gene: 16. The CDR3 extends over 18 amino acids. In DNA, the CDR3 is TGTGCCAGCAGCCGGAGGGCGGTGGCGGGAGGGCCCCCCGGGGAGCTGTTTTTT. Translated, it gives CASSRRAVAGGPPGELFF.

This clone was recorded once. This chain joins TRBV27 and TRBJ1-2; D is unresolved. With 3 bases removed from V and 6 bases from J, the gap between germline ends came to 11 bases. Germline V gives CDR1 MNHEY, CDR2 SMNVEV (reference sequence). This CDR3 is built from 13 residues. The DNA for the CDR3 is TGTGCCAGCAGTTTCGGAGGGAAGCATGGCTACACCTTC. Translation: CASSFGGKHGYTF.

This clone was detected only a few times. This rearrangement joins TRBV7-8 to TRBJ1-3; possible D gene TRBD1, 6 bases. The CDR3 totals 14 residues. In germline, CDR1 is SGHVS, CDR2 FQNEAQ. Deletions cut 2 bases from V and 1 base from J, with 6 bases between. The CDR3 here is CASSLQGSGNTIYF. The CDR3 DNA sequence: TGTGCCAGCAGCTTACAGGGGTCTGGAAACACCATATATTTT.

The V and J genes are TRBV7-2 and TRBJ2-7, with D perhaps TRBD1 (5 bases). The V end was cut by 2 bases, the J end by 5 bases, with 10 bases between. The CDR3 has 13 residues. Germline V gene sequence: CDR1 SGHTA, CDR2 FQGNSA. DNA for the CDR3: TGTGCCAGCAGCTTAAGCAGGGTGGACGAGCAGTACTTC. It is translated as CASSLSRVDEQYF.

The rearrangement links TRBV18 to TRBJ2-7; D might be TRBD1 (6 bases). The ends were cut back, 3 bases at V and 3 bases at J, with 9 bases in the middle. Germline V CDR1 and CDR2: KGHSH, LQKENI. The length of the CDR3 is 13 residues. This CDR3 reads CASSPTDSYEQYF. CDR3 nucleotide sequence: TGTGCCAGCTCACCTACGGACAGCTACGAGCAGTACTTC.